The 17 T cell receptor beta chains reported below all come from one sample, sequenced in a study of T-cell memory formation after mild COVID-19 (dated by TCRdb to the early 2020s). Libraries were prepared through 5' RACE. The sequencer was an Illumina NovaSeq 6000. Starting from the raw public reads, TCRdb applied fastp trimming at Q25, assembled clones with MiXCR and retained in-frame beta chains. Every distinct CDR3 protein forms one entry, paired with its most common genes and DNA. In this sample the table shows 350,000 or so distinct CDR3 sequences, under 25% of which occur a single time. The top ten clonotypes cover around 13% of the sample. Sequenced: PBMCs or a T cell subset sorted from them (not recorded which). These receptors all stem from an adult woman who had mild COVID-19 (a few samples of this study predate the infection). The sample titles of this study are shuffled in the database, so cell type and time point are left out; the donor was told from shared clones.

This clonotype was seen only a few times. V usage is TRBV6-1 and J usage is TRBJ1-5; D remains unclear. The CDR3 length is 16 residues. Trimming pared 0 bases from V and 9 bases from J, leaving 18 bases between. Germline loops: CDR1 MNHNS, CDR2 SASEGT. The CDR3 coding sequence is TGTGCCAGCAGTGAAGCGGGAGGGTCGGGTATCTTGCCCCAGCATTTT. Translating it yields CASSEAGGSGILPQHF.

This clonotype occurred a few times. The V call is TRBV5-1, the J call TRBJ2-3; D remains ambiguous. The germline gives CDR1 SGHRS, CDR2 YFSETQ. The length of the CDR3 is 15 residues. Trimming took 5 bases from V and 8 from J, leaving 21 bases between them. The CDR3 bases are TGCGCCAGCAGGGATCACAAGGATGGGTCGGCTACGCAGTATTTT. This codes for CASRDHKDGSATQYF.

The chain recombines TRBV7-2 with TRBJ2-2, with 8 bases fitting TRBD2. Germline V gives CDR1 SGHTA, CDR2 FQGNSA. The CDR3 loop spans 16 amino acids. The V and J ends lost 3 bases and 0 bases, in that order; junction bases with no gene match: 3. This CDR3 reads CASSFHSGTNTGELFF. As DNA, the CDR3 is TGTGCCAGCAGCTTCCATAGCGGGACGAACACCGGGGAGCTGTTTTTT. Drawing the rest from reference TRBV7-2 and TRBJ2-2, the complete variable domain is GAGVSQSPSNKVTEKGKDVELRCDPISGHTALYWYRQSLGQGLEFLIYFQGNSAPDKSGLPSDRFSAERTGGSVSTLTIQRTQQEDSAVYLCASSFHSGTNTGELFFGEGSRLTVL.

A word on this clonotype: Sequence at one end of the junction differs from germline and may be a read error. The chain recombines TRBV5-1 with TRBJ1-3; 10 bases line up with TRBD1. The CDR3 totals 16 residues. Germline values: CDR1 SGHRS, CDR2 YFSETQ. CDR3 in amino acids: CASSTGDRGSGNTIYF. The CDR3 DNA reads TGCGCCAGCAGCACCGGGGACAGGGGATCTGGAAACACTATATATTTT.

In this sample, this clonotype turned up a few times. The rearrangement uses TRBV29-1 and TRBJ2-1; TRBD1 matches 10 bases. The CDR3 has 14 residues. Germline CDR1 is SQVTM and CDR2 is ANQGSEA. V lost 6 bases to trimming and J lost 6 bases; unmatched junction nucleotides: 8. CDR3 region: CSVLDRGLINEQFF. The CDR3 DNA follows: TGCAGCGTCCTAGACAGGGGGCTTATCAATGAGCAGTTCTTC.

This clonotype was recorded a few times. The chain employs TRBV4-2 and TRBJ2-1, with TRBD1 matching over 10 bases. This CDR3 is 16 amino acids long. Germline V gene lookup returns CDR1 LGHNA and CDR2 YNFKEQ. After removal of 1 base from V and 6 bases from J, the junction contained 6 bases not matched to a gene. CDR3 sequence reads: CASSQVDRGTLNEQFF. The DNA of the CDR3 is TGTGCCAGCAGCCAAGTGGACAGGGGGACCCTCAATGAGCAGTTCTTC.

This clonotype was observed a few times. The chain links TRBV3-1 to TRBJ1-5; D ambiguous. There are 15 residues in the CDR3. Trimming pared 0 bases from V and 3 bases from J, leaving 9 bases between. The germline V gene has CDR1 LGHDT and CDR2 YNNKEL (reference sequence). DNA of the CDR3: TGTGCCAGCAGCCAAGATTTGGCAGTCAATCAGCCCCAGCATTTT. Translating gives CASSQDLAVNQPQHF.

V is TRBV5-4 and J is TRBJ2-7, with 9 bases fitting TRBD1. The CDR3 length is 17 residues. With 3 bases clipped from V and 2 bases from J, the junction kept 12 bases outside the gene matches. CDR1 is SGHNT, CDR2 YYREEE, per germline (reference sequence). The DNA for the CDR3 is TGTGCCAGCAGCTCAGATTCGGGACAGGGAAAAACCTACGAGCAGTACTTC. Translated, it gives CASSSDSGQGKTYEQYF.

The chain carries TRBV9 and TRBJ1-3, with D uncertain. Germline V gives CDR1 SGDLS, CDR2 YYNGEE. V shed 0 bases and J shed 0 bases, with 7 bases lying between them. The CDR3 is 15 residues long. The CDR3 coding sequence is TGTGCCAGCAGCGTAGTTGCGGGCTCTGGAAACACCATATATTTT. Translated, it gives CASSVVAGSGNTIYF.

This clonotype was found a few times. The chain carries TRBV7-9 and TRBJ1-1, with D perhaps TRBD1 (6 bases). The CDR3 is 13 residues long. V was trimmed by 5 bases and J by 6 bases, leaving 13 bases between them. Per germline, CDR1 SEHNR and CDR2 FQNEAQ (reference sequence). CDR3 loop: CASSDHRDAEAFF. The CDR3 nucleotides read TGTGCCAGCAGCGACCACAGGGACGCTGAAGCTTTCTTT. Full variable domain (remainder filled in from reference TRBV7-9 and TRBJ1-1): DTGVSQNPRHKITKRGQNVTFRCDPISEHNRLYWYRQTLGQGPEFLTYFQNEAQLEKSRLLSDRFSAERPKGSFSTLEIQRTEQGDSAMYLCASSDHRDAEAFFGQGTRLTVV.

The gene calls are TRBV4-2 and TRBJ2-1; 8 nucleotides agree with TRBD2. Germline CDR1 reads LGHNA; CDR2 reads YNFKEQ. The V and J ends lost 0 bases and 10 bases, in that order; junction bases with no gene match: 5. This CDR3 spans 14 amino acids. The CDR3 sequence is CASSQDRAGVEQFF. The CDR3 DNA is TGTGCCAGCAGCCAAGATCGAGCGGGAGTCGAGCAGTTCTTC.

This chain uses TRBV19 with TRBJ1-6, with D possibly being TRBD1 (6 bases). V was pared by 7 bases and J by 5 bases, with 15 bases between. The CDR3 loop spans 15 amino acids. The germline gives CDR1 LNHDA, CDR2 SQIVND (reference sequence). The CDR3 here is CASTAGTHNNSPLHF. The CDR3 DNA follows: TGTGCCAGTACTGCCGGGACACACAATAATTCACCCCTCCACTTT.

This clonotype occurred a few times. The V gene is TRBV5-1, the J gene TRBJ2-6; unclear D gene. Trimming removed 5 bases at V and 3 bases at J, with 12 bases between. The CDR3 length is 15 residues. Looked up from germline, CDR1 is SGHRS and CDR2 is YFSETQ. The CDR3 sequence is CASRLQWDGANVLTF. CDR3 DNA sequence: TGCGCCAGCAGATTGCAGTGGGATGGGGCCAACGTCCTGACTTTC.

This clonotype appeared a few times. The chain is built from TRBV5-6 and TRBJ1-5, with D perhaps TRBD1 (5 bases). The CDR3 covers 13 residues. The V gene's germline CDR1 is SGHDT and CDR2 YYEEEE. Trimming shortened V by 4 bases and J by 6 bases, and 11 bases separated the two germline ends. In DNA, the CDR3 is TGTGCCAGCAGCCCACCCGGGGGTCAGCCCCAGCATTTT. Encoded protein: CASSPPGGQPQHF.

V usage is TRBV5-1 and J usage is TRBJ1-1, with 7 positions matching TRBD1. The CDR3 extends over 15 amino acids. The V and J ends lost 0 bases and 1 base, in that order; junction bases with no gene match: 3. Germline-derived CDR1 and CDR2 are SGHRS and YFSETQ. CDR3 sequence reads: CASSLDRGRNTEAFF. The CDR3 DNA reads as TGCGCCAGCAGCTTGGACAGGGGCCGGAACACTGAAGCTTTCTTT.

This clonotype was detected only a few times. The chain employs TRBV29-1 and TRBJ1-1; D is unresolved. CDR3 length equals 13 residues. Trimming removed 5 bases from V and 0 bases from J, with 10 bases in between. Per the germline V gene, CDR1 is SQVTM and CDR2 is ANQGSEA. The CDR3 coding sequence is TGCAGCGTTCGGCAGGTGTTGAACACTGAAGCTTTCTTT. Translation gives CSVRQVLNTEAFF.

V usage is TRBV18 and J usage is TRBJ1-2, with 7 bases fitting TRBD1. CDR1 is KGHSH, CDR2 LQKENI, per germline. The CDR3 is made up of 15 amino acids. V lost 3 bases to trimming and J lost 6 bases; unmatched junction nucleotides: 10. CDR3 DNA sequence: TGTGCCAGCTCACCGAGGGTAGGGGGCGAGGATGGCTACACCTTC. This translates into CASSPRVGGEDGYTF.